The 10 T cell receptor beta chains below come from one sample, sequenced in a study of a mutant IDH1 vaccine in newly diagnosed glioma. No antigen has been identified for these receptors. TCRdb keeps only in-frame clones here, not all; method: immunoSEQ multiplex PCR. The sample includes tens of thousands of clones, 80% to 85% of them seen just once. Time point meaning: week 11, during vaccination. Each vaccine dose was 300 ug of mutant IDH1 20-mer peptide, with topical imiquimod. This material consisted of PBMCs, taken from a glioma patient whose treatment included an IDH1 peptide vaccine. All receptors derive from a man aged 40-55 years with glioma.

This sequence joins TRBV5-1 and TRBJ2-7; no reliable D call. This CDR3 spans 12 amino acids. V lost 0 bases, J lost 2 bases, and 3 bases lay in between. From germline, CDR1 is SGHRS and CDR2 YFSETQ. CDR3 sequence: CASSLDAYEQYF. CDR3 DNA: TGCGCCAGCAGCTTGGACGCCTACGAGCAGTACTTC.

The genes are TRBV27 and TRBJ1-1; TRBD1 aligns across 7 bases. The germline V gene encodes CDR1 MNHEY and CDR2 SMNVEV (reference sequence). The V gene end was trimmed by 5 bases and the J gene end by 6 bases; junction bases not matched to a gene: 6. This CDR3 has 13 residues. CDR3 bases: TGTGCCAGCAGTGAAGGGACAGCCCCTGAAGCTTTCTTT. Translation: CASSEGTAPEAFF.

This chain links TRBV7-9 with TRBJ2-5, with D possibly TRBD1 on 7 matching bases. V lost 2 bases and J lost 8, with 12 bases in between. Per germline, CDR1 SEHNR and CDR2 FQNEAQ (reference sequence). The CDR3 is 13 amino acids. The CDR3 is CASSLPGGNTQYF. CDR3 nucleotide sequence: TGTGCCAGCAGCTTACCAGGGGGGAACACCCAGTACTTC.

The CDR3 loop is CASSPISGQGDHEQYF. The CDR3 DNA reads TGTGCCAGCTCACCAATTTCGGGACAGGGAGATCACGAGCAGTACTTC. The chain employs TRBV18 and TRBJ2-7, with 9 bases lining up with TRBD1. Germline CDR1 is KGHSH and CDR2 is LQKENI. CDR3 length: 16 residues. Losses at the gene ends were 2 bases for V and 5 bases for J; bases not matched to a gene: 10.

This chain links TRBV27 with TRBJ1-5, with 10 bases lining up with TRBD1. The CDR3 loop spans 16 amino acids. Germline V CDR1 and CDR2: MNHEY, SMNVEV (reference sequence). After removal of 10 bases from V and 2 bases from J, the junction contained 11 bases not matched to a gene. The DNA of the CDR3 is TGTGCCATACCGGGACAGGGGAAGAAGGGCAATCAGCCCCAGCATTTT. This sequence encodes CAIPGQGKKGNQPQHF.

The chain couples TRBV4-1 to TRBJ2-1; D is undetermined. Trimming stripped 1 base from V and 0 bases from J, with 7 bases between. This CDR3 has 15 amino acids. Germline V gene sequence: CDR1 MGHRA, CDR2 YSYEKL. The chain's CDR3 is CASSQVFDSYNEQFF. The CDR3 coding sequence is TGCGCCAGCAGCCAAGTTTTCGACTCCTACAATGAGCAGTTCTTC.

This clone was counted a single time. This CDR3 reads CASKKGLLEGGELFF. DNA of the CDR3: TGTGCCAGCAAAAAGGGACTTCTCGAGGGCGGGGAGCTGTTTTTT. This sequence joins TRBV9 and TRBJ2-2; tentative D call: TRBD2 (6 bases). The length of the CDR3 is 15 residues. Germline V gene sequence: CDR1 SGDLS, CDR2 YYNGEE. Trimming took off 6 bases at V and 7 bases at J, with 19 bases between the two ends. The full variable domain, completed using reference TRBV9 and TRBJ2-2, is DSGVTQTPKHLITATGQRVTLRCSPRSGDLSVYWYQQSLDQGLQFLIQYYNGEERAKGNILERFSAQQFPDLHSELNLSSLELGDSALYFCASKKGLLEGGELFFGEGSRLTVL.

This chain uses TRBV5-1 with TRBJ2-1, with 8 bases fitting TRBD2. This CDR3 contains 14 residues. J was trimmed by 3 bases and V by 5 bases; bases with no gene match: 4. Germline V gene data show CDR1 as SGHRS and CDR2 as YFSETQ. The CDR3 loop reads CASRDSGIYNEQFF. CDR3 nucleotides: TGCGCCAGCAGAGATAGCGGGATCTACAATGAGCAGTTCTTC.

The sample holds one count of this clone. This chain connects TRBV18 to TRBJ1-2; TRBD1 agrees at 7 bases. V lost 3 bases to trimming and J lost 3 bases; unmatched junction nucleotides: 7. Germline lookup yields CDR1 KGHSH and CDR2 LQKENI. This CDR3 comprises 15 residues. The DNA of the CDR3 is TGTGCCAGCTCACCTACCGCAGGGGGGGACTATGGCTACACCTTC. Encoded protein: CASSPTAGGDYGYTF.

The chain carries TRBV9 and TRBJ1-1; D possibly corresponds to TRBD1 (6 bases). CDR1 is SGDLS, CDR2 YYNGEE, per germline. The CDR3 length is 16 residues. V shed 4 bases and J shed 1 base, with 17 bases lying between them. CDR3 protein: CASSKGGDGRNTEAFF. For the CDR3, the DNA is TGTGCCAGCAGCAAGGGGGGTGACGGAAGGAACACTGAAGCTTTCTTT.